Listed below are T cell receptor delta chains from one sample, sequenced in a study of Vδ1+ human thymocytes. TCRdb reran clone calling via CATT on the multiplex PCR reads. The table lists about 53,000 delta-chain clones, around 15% of them singletons. Sequenced sample: Vdelta1+ gamma-delta thymocytes from the thymus. The source is a girl under three years old who had congenital heart surgery. Each CDR3 is given with its conserved first and last residue. A D gene is named only where the DNA matches it firmly. Rows may omit the clone size; those that give it use once, few, many or a size class.

j_call v_call clone_size d_call cdr3_nt cdr3_aa
TRDJ1 TRDV1 . . TGTGCTCTTGGGGAAAGAGTCCTGGATCCACGGGAGATACTACTCGATAAACTCATCTTT CALGERVLDPREILLDKLIF
TRDJ1 TRDV1 few TRDD3 TGTGCTCTTGGGGAACCGCTTTCCTCAACCGGAAACTGGGGGATACCTCAGCCCCACTCCCTTAAGTACACCGATAAACTCATCTTT CALGEPLSSTGNWGIPQPHSLKYTDKLIF
TRDJ1 TRDV3 few . TGTGCCTTTATCACCGACCCCCGGGTCTACGCGGAGGTCCCAAAACTCATCTTT CAFITDPRVYAEVPKLIF
TRDJ1 TRDV1 . . TGTGCTCTTGGGGAAGGACTCTCCTGTTGGACCGATAAACTCATCTTT CALGEGLSCWTDKLIF
TRDJ1 TRDV1 . TRDD3 TGTGCTCTTGGGGAACCCCGTACTGGGGGATGCCCCTCTGATAAACTCATCTTT CALGEPRTGGCPSDKLIF
TRDJ1 TRDV1 few . TGTGCTCTTGGGGACACCTCCCTCCAGTACACCGATAAACTCATCTTT CALGDTSLQYTDKLIF
TRDJ1 TRDV1 few TRDD3 TGTGCTCTACGCCCTATCGATCCTAAGGACGGTTACTGGGGGATACGCATACCCAATGATAAACTCATCTTT CALRPIDPKDGYWGIRIPNDKLIF
TRDJ1 TRDV1 . TRDD3 TGTGCTCTTGGGGACCCTCTTCGGGGATACGCCAATAGCGCCGATAAACTCATCTTT CALGDPLRGYANSADKLIF
TRDJ1 TRDV1 . TRDD3 TGTGCTCTTGGGGAACTTCCCGATCGGACTGGGGCCACCTTGTACACCGATAAACTCATCTTT CALGELPDRTGATLYTDKLIF
TRDJ1 TRDV1 . . TGTGCTCTTGGAGATTCTACCCGGTTTGGGCAACTCATCTTT CALGDSTRFGQLIF
TRDJ1 TRDV1 . . TGTGCTCTTGGGGAACCTCCTCCCTACACCGATAAACTCATCTTT CALGEPPPYTDKLIF
TRDJ1 TRDV1 . . TGTGCTCTTGGGGAACTTAGACTCCCGACGAATTTGGCCGATAAACTCATCTTT CALGELRLPTNLADKLIF
TRDJ1 TRDV1 once TRDD3 TGTGCTCTTGGGCAAGCTTCCTACGGAACCAACTGGGGGATACCTATGCTCCCCGATAAACTCATCTTT CALGQASYGTNWGIPMLPDKLIF
TRDJ1 TRDV1 few . TGTGCTCTTGGGGAACTAGCATTCGCCCGCGATAAACTCATCTTT CALGELAFARDKLIF
TRDJ1 TRDV1 few . TGTGCTCTTGGGGAACCCTCCCGGGGTGAGTGGGGACTCCCCGAGACCCCCACCGATAAACTCATCTTT CALGEPSRGEWGLPETPTDKLIF
TRDJ1 TRDV1 . . TGTGCTCTTGGGGAACTACCATCGCACACCGATAAACTCATCTTT CALGELPSHTDKLIF
TRDJ1 TRDV1 few TRDD3 TGTGCTCTTGGGGAACCGGTCGACTGGGGGATACGCTCCGATAAACTCATCTTT CALGEPVDWGIRSDKLIF
TRDJ1 TRDV1 few . TGTGCTCTTGGGGAACAACAGGGGGACCCCGACACCGATAAACTCATCTTT CALGEQQGDPDTDKLIF
TRDJ1 TRDV1 few TRDD3 TGTGCTCTTGGGGGCTTCTTCCTACCCCGTACTGGGGGATACTACACCGATAAACTCATCTTT CALGGFFLPRTGGYYTDKLIF